This is a list of T cell receptor beta chains from one sample in a study of blood T cell repertoires in COVID-19. TCRdb's copy holds only in-frame clones and misses some; the assay was immunoSEQ multiplex PCR. The sample holds 200,000 to 250,000 clones; roughly 75% are singletons and the top ten take about 7%. The sample was peripheral blood. The receptors were gathered from a woman aged 65 to 85 with acute or convalescent COVID-19. The CDR3 runs from the conserved cysteine through the conserved F or W. The D gene is left open where the match is weak. Where a row states a size, it is once, few, many or the class of an expanded clone; other rows omit it.

cdr3_aa,cdr3_nt,j_call,d_call,v_call,cdr3_length,clone_size
CASSQDWTGGQTDTQYF,TGCGCCAGCAGCCAAGATTGGACGGGGGGCCAGACAGATACGCAGTATTTT,TRBJ2-3,NA,TRBV4-3,17,few
CSVRVNYGYTF,TGCAGCGTTCGAGTAAACTATGGCTACACCTTC,TRBJ1-2,NA,TRBV29-1,11,NA
CASALGSGETQYF,TGTGCCAGCGCCCTCGGCTCCGGGGAGACCCAGTACTTC,TRBJ2-5,NA,TRBV7-3,13,NA
CASSQTSGKETQYF,TGTGCCAGCAGCCAGACTAGCGGAAAAGAGACCCAGTACTTC,TRBJ2-5,TRBD2,TRBV7-2,14,NA
CASSSNTGELFF,TGTGCCAGCAGTTCAAACACCGGGGAGCTGTTTTTT,TRBJ2-2,NA,TRBV27,12,NA
CASTRSEGNTIYF,TGTGCCAGCACACGCAGCGAAGGAAACACCATATATTTT,TRBJ1-3,NA,TRBV3-1/TRBV3-2,13,NA
CASSRDSVSGANVLTF,TGCGCCAGCAGCCGTGACAGTGTCTCTGGGGCCAACGTCCTGACTTTC,TRBJ2-6,NA,TRBV5-1,16,NA
CATSRAGQGFYGYTF,TGTGCCACCAGCAGGGCGGGACAGGGCTTCTATGGCTACACCTTC,TRBJ1-2,TRBD1,TRBV15,15,NA
CASSIWQEGTGELFF,TGTGCCAGTAGTATTTGGCAGGAGGGCACCGGGGAGCTGTTTTTT,TRBJ2-2,NA,TRBV19,15,NA
CASSLDRGTQYF,TGTGCCAGCAGCTTAGACAGGGGTACGCAGTATTTT,TRBJ2-3,NA,TRBV11-2,12,NA
CASSPYRGRHTEAFF,TGTGCCAGCAGCCCATACAGGGGGCGCCACACTGAAGCTTTCTTT,TRBJ1-1,TRBD1,TRBV7-2,15,NA
CASSEVNRDGYTF,TGTGCCAGCAGTGAAGTGAACAGGGACGGCTACACCTTC,TRBJ1-2,NA,TRBV6-1,13,NA
CASSQVLTSWPGELFF,TGCGCCAGCAGCCAAGTTTTGACTAGCTGGCCCGGGGAGCTGTTTTTT,TRBJ2-2,TRBD2,TRBV4-1,16,NA
CASSFSGALRGETQYF,TGTGCCAGCAGCTTCTCTGGGGCCCTCCGAGGAGAGACCCAGTACTTC,TRBJ2-5,NA,TRBV11-2,16,NA
CAWNFGGGYGYTF,TGTGCCTGGAACTTCGGGGGGGGCTATGGCTACACCTTC,TRBJ1-2,NA,TRBV30,13,NA
CASSLGPGETQYF,TGTGCCAGCTCACTAGGTCCGGGGGAGACCCAGTACTTC,TRBJ2-5,NA,TRBV18,13,NA
CASSQGRGTQYF,TGCGCCAGCAGCCAGGGGAGGGGGACCCAGTACTTC,TRBJ2-5,NA,TRBV5-1,12,NA
CASSGDRGYNEQFF,TGTGCCAGCAGTGGCGACAGGGGCTACAATGAGCAGTTCTTC,TRBJ2-1,TRBD1,TRBV25-1,14,NA
CASSATSGVNTGELFF,TGTGCCAGCAGTGCGACTAGCGGGGTGAACACCGGGGAGCTGTTTTTT,TRBJ2-2,TRBD2,TRBV25-1,16,NA
CASSSTSGGAHQETQYF,TGCGCCAGCAGCTCCACTAGCGGGGGGGCCCATCAAGAGACCCAGTACTTC,TRBJ2-5,TRBD2,TRBV5-1,17,NA
CASSKGDTQYF,TGTGCCAGCAGTAAGGGGGATACGCAGTATTTT,TRBJ2-3,NA,TRBV6-6,11,NA
CASSQDGQYNEQFF,TGTGCCAGCAGCCAAGACGGACAATACAATGAGCAGTTCTTC,TRBJ2-1,NA,TRBV3-1/TRBV3-2,14,once
CATSLGAGAIGDTQYF,TGTGCCACGTCCCTCGGGGCAGGGGCTATAGGGGATACGCAGTATTTT,TRBJ2-3,NA,TRBV24-1,16,NA
CASSSGLMRGGELFF,TGTGCCAGCAGCTCGGGACTGATGAGGGGCGGGGAGCTGTTTTTT,TRBJ2-2,NA,TRBV7-2,15,NA
CASSYGQGGPLHF,TGTGCCAGCAGTTATGGACAGGGAGGGCCCCTCCACTTT,TRBJ1-6,TRBD1,TRBV6-5,13,NA
CASSPSNRVGYSNQPQHF,TGTGCCAGCAGTCCCTCCAACAGGGTGGGATATAGCAATCAGCCCCAGCATTTT,TRBJ1-5,NA,TRBV6-2/TRBV6-3,18,NA
CATSDPRGSSYNEQFF,TGTGCCACCAGTGATCCCAGGGGGAGCTCCTACAATGAGCAGTTCTTC,TRBJ2-1,TRBD1,TRBV24-1,16,NA
CASSPSGGPTETQYF,TGTGCCAGCAGCCCCAGCGGGGGGCCGACAGAGACCCAGTACTTC,TRBJ2-5,TRBD2,TRBV9,15,NA
CASSLGENQPQHF,TGTGCCAGCTCACTGGGCGAGAATCAGCCCCAGCATTTT,TRBJ1-5,NA,TRBV18,13,NA
CASTPGGTLRGDTQYF,TGTGCCAGCACTCCTGGGGGGACCCTCCGGGGAGATACGCAGTATTTT,TRBJ2-3,NA,TRBV27,16,NA
CASSPAGQYGYTF,TGTGCCAGCTCACCGGCAGGGCAATATGGCTACACCTTC,TRBJ1-2,NA,TRBV18,13,NA
CASSPWDYLYNEQFF,TGTGCCAGCAGCCCGTGGGACTACCTATACAATGAGCAGTTCTTC,TRBJ2-1,TRBD2,TRBV3-1/TRBV3-2,15,NA
CASSQIGGGGETQYF,TGTGCCAGCAGCCAAATCGGCGGGGGGGGAGAGACCCAGTACTTC,TRBJ2-5,TRBD2,TRBV7-2,15,few
CASGHNSNQPQHF,TGTGCCAGCGGGCACAATAGCAATCAGCCCCAGCATTTT,TRBJ1-5,NA,TRBV12-3/TRBV12-4,13,NA
CASSFGQGWQKQYF,TGTGCCAGCAGCTTCGGACAGGGCTGGCAAAAGCAGTACTTC,TRBJ2-7,TRBD1,TRBV5-6,14,NA
CASSEARGTEAFF,TGCGCCAGCAGTGAGGCCCGAGGGACTGAAGCTTTCTTT,TRBJ1-1,NA,TRBV10-1,13,NA
CASSQIGGNQPQHF,TGCGCCAGCAGCCAAATAGGAGGAAATCAGCCCCAGCATTTT,TRBJ1-5,NA,TRBV4-1,14,NA
CAISGTLAGLGPEQFF,TGTGCCATCAGTGGTACTCTAGCGGGTCTTGGGCCTGAGCAGTTCTTC,TRBJ2-1,TRBD2,TRBV10-3,16,NA
CSAAGLAGSYEQYF,TGCAGCGCCGCGGGACTAGCGGGGTCCTACGAGCAGTACTTC,TRBJ2-7,TRBD2,TRBV29-1,14,NA
CASSERRGGDTQYF,TGTGCCAGCAGTGAACGTCGGGGTGGGGATACGCAGTATTTT,TRBJ2-3,NA,TRBV6-1,14,NA
CASSLGPASTDTQYF,TGTGCCAGCAGCTTGGGCCCCGCGTCCACAGATACGCAGTATTTT,TRBJ2-3,NA,TRBV5-6,15,once
CASSQGPAGGASEAFF,TGTGCCAGCAGCCAGGGGCCGGCAGGGGGCGCTTCTGAAGCTTTCTTT,TRBJ1-1,TRBD1,TRBV4-2,16,NA
CASSTSGVRKTQYF,TGTGCCAGCAGCACTAGCGGGGTGCGGAAGACCCAGTACTTC,TRBJ2-5,TRBD2,TRBV11-1,14,NA
CASSRWTGRGEKLFF,TGTGCCAGCAGCAGATGGACAGGACGAGGTGAAAAACTGTTTTTT,TRBJ1-4,TRBD1,TRBV7-2,15,NA
CASSSGTGYYEQYF,TGTGCCAGCAGCTCCGGGACAGGGTACTACGAGCAGTACTTC,TRBJ2-7,TRBD1,TRBV7-2,14,few
CASSLDTVNSPLHF,TGTGCCAGCAGCTTAGACACGGTTAATTCACCCCTCCACTTT,TRBJ1-6,NA,TRBV5-6,14,few
CASSPTPGGRDTQYF,TGCGCCAGCAGCCCTACACCGGGGGGCAGAGATACGCAGTATTTT,TRBJ2-3,NA,TRBV4-1,15,NA
CASSPPGAGPGTQYF,TGTGCCAGCAGCCCCCCTGGGGCAGGCCCGGGTACGCAGTATTTT,TRBJ2-3,NA,TRBV7-2,15,NA
CASSYATGGSGETQYF,TGTGCCAGCAGTTACGCGACAGGGGGCTCGGGAGAGACCCAGTACTTC,TRBJ2-5,TRBD1,TRBV6-5,16,NA
CASSLVSGSYNEQFF,TGCGCCAGCAGCTTAGTTAGCGGCTCCTACAATGAGCAGTTCTTC,TRBJ2-1,NA,TRBV5-1,15,NA
CASRTQAGNTIYF,TGTGCCAGCAGGACACAAGCAGGAAACACCATATATTTT,TRBJ1-3,NA,TRBV6-5,13,NA
CASSQVDSGNTIYF,TGTGCCAGCAGCCAGGTGGACTCTGGAAACACCATATATTTT,TRBJ1-3,NA,TRBV7-6,14,NA
CASSVGRGSQPQHF,TGTGCCAGCAGCGTAGGGCGGGGCAGTCAGCCCCAGCATTTT,TRBJ1-5,NA,TRBV9,14,NA
CASSSQVYTEAFF,TGTGCCAGCAGTTCCCAGGTTTACACTGAAGCTTTCTTT,TRBJ1-1,NA,TRBV12-3/TRBV12-4,13,NA
CSASLRGRPTQYF,TGCAGTGCTAGTCTGCGGGGCCGCCCTACGCAGTATTTT,TRBJ2-3,NA,TRBV20-1,13,NA
CASSPPVAGGIGTQYF,TGTGCCAGCTCACCACCCGTAGCGGGGGGTATCGGGACCCAGTACTTC,TRBJ2-5,TRBD2,TRBV18,16,NA
CASRRPGGLGGELFF,TGTGCCAGCAGGCGCCCAGGGGGCCTCGGCGGGGAGCTGTTTTTT,TRBJ2-2,TRBD1,TRBV6-5,15,NA
CAGGRGPSDTQYF,TGTGCCGGAGGCAGGGGGCCCTCAGATACGCAGTATTTT,TRBJ2-3,TRBD1,TRBV10-3,13,NA
CASSLAGTVNGYTF,TGCGCCAGCAGCTTGGCCGGGACAGTCAATGGCTACACCTTC,TRBJ1-2,TRBD1,TRBV5-1,14,NA
CAWSKGGWTSGELFF,TGTGCCTGGAGTAAAGGGGGATGGACGTCCGGGGAGCTGTTTTTT,TRBJ2-2,NA,TRBV30,15,NA